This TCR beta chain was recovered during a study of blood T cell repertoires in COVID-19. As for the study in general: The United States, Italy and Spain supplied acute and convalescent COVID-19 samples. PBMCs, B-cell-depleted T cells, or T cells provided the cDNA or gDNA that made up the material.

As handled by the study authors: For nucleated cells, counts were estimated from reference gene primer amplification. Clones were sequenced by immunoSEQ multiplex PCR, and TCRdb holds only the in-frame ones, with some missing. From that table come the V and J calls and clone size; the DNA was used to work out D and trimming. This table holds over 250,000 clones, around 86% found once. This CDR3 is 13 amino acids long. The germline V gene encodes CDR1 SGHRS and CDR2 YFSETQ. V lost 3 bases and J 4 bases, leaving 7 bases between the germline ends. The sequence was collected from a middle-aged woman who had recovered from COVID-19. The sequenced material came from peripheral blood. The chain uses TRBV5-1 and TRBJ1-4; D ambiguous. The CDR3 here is CASSWEINEKLFF. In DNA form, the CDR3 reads TGCGCCAGCAGCTGGGAGATTAATGAAAAACTGTTTTTT.